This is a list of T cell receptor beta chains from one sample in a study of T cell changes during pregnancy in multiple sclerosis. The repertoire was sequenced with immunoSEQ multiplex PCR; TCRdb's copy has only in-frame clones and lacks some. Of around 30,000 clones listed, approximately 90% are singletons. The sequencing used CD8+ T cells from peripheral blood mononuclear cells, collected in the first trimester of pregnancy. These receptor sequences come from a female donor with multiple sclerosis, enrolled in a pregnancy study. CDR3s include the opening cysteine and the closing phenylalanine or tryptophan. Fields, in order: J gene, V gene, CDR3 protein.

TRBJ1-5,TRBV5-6,CASSLGGGDQPQHF
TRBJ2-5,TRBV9,CASSVVGPEETQYF
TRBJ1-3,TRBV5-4,CASSLDNSGNTIYF
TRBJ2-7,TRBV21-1,CASSKREGREQYF
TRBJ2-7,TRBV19,CASKQDRDSYEQYF
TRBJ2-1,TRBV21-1,CASSRSEGLAGCSYNEQFF
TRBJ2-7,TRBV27,CASSFRDEQYF
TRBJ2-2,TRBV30,CAWSRVGAETYTGELFF
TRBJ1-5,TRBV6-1,CASSDLRDTFWGNQPQHF
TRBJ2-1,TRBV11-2,CASKASGSYEQFF
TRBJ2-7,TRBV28,CASSTAVSASYEQYF
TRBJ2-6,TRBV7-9,CASSWSVGHRSSGANVLTF
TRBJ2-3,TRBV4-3,CASSQFLRLAENTDTQYF
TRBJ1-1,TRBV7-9,CASSLSGPNEAFF
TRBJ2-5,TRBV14,CASSQGANWYQETQYF
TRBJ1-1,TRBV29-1,CSLRQGNTEAFF
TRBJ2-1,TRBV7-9,CASSLGTSGRLYNEQFF
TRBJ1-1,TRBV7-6,CASSFRGGDTEAFF
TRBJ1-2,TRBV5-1,CASSLEFLGEVSYGYTF
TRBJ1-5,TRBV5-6,CASSFGGFHQPQHF
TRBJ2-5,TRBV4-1,CASSGGTGEETQYF
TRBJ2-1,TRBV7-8,CASRGGGPASGRADTDEQFF